One sample yielded the 27 T cell receptor beta chains listed below, sequenced in a study of Graves' ophthalmopathy and Graves' hyperthyroidism. The sequenced template was RNA, covering the TCR beta CDR3 region. An opening RT-PCR round employed HTBI primers and preceded a second-round multiplex PCR. TCRdb itself ran the multiplex PCR reads through MiXCR, one entry per CDR3 protein. The sample contains about 700,000 distinct CDR3 sequences, 40% of which appear only once. Input material: peripheral blood. The receptor set was obtained from an adult man with Graves' ophthalmopathy.

To note about this clonotype: A much larger clonotype is one base distant, so this may be a read error. This chain links TRBV10-3 with TRBJ2-7; D assignment may be TRBD1 or TRBD2 (6 bases each). CDR3 length equals 13 residues. Trimming took off 6 bases at V and 6 bases at J, with 15 bases between the two ends. The germline V gene has CDR1 ENHRY and CDR2 SYGVKD. CDR3 bases: TGTGCCATCAGCTTAGCCCGGGGGCCCGAGCAGTACTTC. Translating gives CAISLARGPEQYF.

This clonotype occurred once. The chain has TRBV25-1 and TRBJ1-3; TRBD1 might be the D (5 bases). Looked up from germline, CDR1 is MGHDK and CDR2 is SYGVNS. The CDR3 runs 15 residues. V was trimmed by 4 bases and J by 0 bases, leaving 10 bases between them. The CDR3 loop is CASSGDSGSGNTIYF. CDR3 sequence (DNA): TGTGCCAGCAGTGGAGACAGTGGCTCTGGAAACACCATATATTTT.

This clonotype was detected only a few times. The genes are TRBV19 and TRBJ1-1; the D is unclear. With 6 bases removed from V and 1 base from J, the gap between germline ends came to 9 bases. Germline V CDR1 and CDR2: LNHDA, SQIVND (reference sequence). The CDR3 totals 13 residues. The CDR3 spells CASRTPQNTEAFF. Written as DNA, the CDR3 is TGTGCCAGTAGGACCCCCCAGAACACTGAAGCTTTCTTT.

This clonotype was detected ten times or more. The chain is built from TRBV19 and TRBJ1-1; D not certain. The V end lost 4 bases, the J end lost 1 base, and 7 bases lay between the germline ends. CDR3 size: 13 residues. In germline, CDR1 is LNHDA, CDR2 SQIVND (reference sequence). CDR3 DNA: TGTGCCAGTAGTACCTCAGCGAACACTGAAGCTTTCTTT. As protein: CASSTSANTEAFF.

The genes are TRBV2 and TRBJ2-7; TRBD1 agrees at 12 bases. The J call is doubtful: the DNA matches TRBJ2-5 better. Germline CDR1 reads SNHLY; CDR2 reads FYNNEI. The CDR3 extends over 16 amino acids. The CDR3 DNA sequence: TGTGCCAGCAGTGAATGGGACAGGGGGCGCCGGGAGACCCAGTACTTC. Amino acid sequence: CASSEWDRGRRETQYF.

This chain connects TRBV11-1 to TRBJ2-7; D perhaps matches TRBD1 (6 bases). The V gene lost 5 bases and the J gene lost 7 bases, with 15 bases spanning the gap. The CDR3 contains 13 residues. Germline V gene lookup returns CDR1 SGHAT and CDR2 FQDESV (reference sequence). The CDR3 DNA sequence: TGTGCCAGCAGCGAGCTACAGGGAAGGGAGCAGTACTTC. This encodes CASSELQGREQYF.

This clonotype appeared a few times. The chain combines TRBV9 with TRBJ2-7; TRBD1 aligns across 8 bases. The CDR3 totals 12 residues. Germline assignment: CDR1 SGDLS and CDR2 YYNGEE. The CDR3 is CAVQGGHYEQYF. In DNA, the CDR3 is TGTGCGGTACAGGGGGGACACTACGAGCAGTACTTC. Variable domain in full (rest from reference TRBV9 and TRBJ2-7): DSGVTQTPKHLITATGQRVTLRCSPRSGDLSVYWYQQSLDQGLQFLIQYYNGEERAKGNILERFSAQQFPDLHSELNLSSLELGDSALYFCAVQGGHYEQYFGPGTRLTVT.

The chain joins TRBV2 to TRBJ2-2; 13 bases are shared with TRBD2. Germline values: CDR1 SNHLY, CDR2 FYNNEI. The junction had 9 bases not matched to a gene; V was cut back by 0 bases and J by 5 bases. CDR3 length equals 19 residues. This chain's CDR3 is CASSEAHGLAGVGTGELFF. The CDR3 DNA is TGTGCCAGCAGTGAAGCGCACGGACTAGCGGGAGTCGGTACCGGGGAGCTGTTTTTT.

This chain connects TRBV12-3 or TRBV12-4 to TRBJ1-5; D is perhaps TRBD1 (5 bases). The V gene lost 9 bases and the J gene lost 7 bases, with 10 bases spanning the gap. The CDR3 loop spans 11 amino acids. The CDR3 protein is CARGGEQPQHF. CDR3 DNA: TGTGCCAGGGGGGGGGAACAGCCCCAGCATTTT.

Turning to this clonotype: A much larger clonotype is one base distant, so this may be a read error. The genes are TRBV9 and TRBJ2-7; D gene uncertain. Trimming stripped 7 bases from V and 2 bases from J, with 4 bases between. Germline-derived CDR1 and CDR2 are SGDLS and YYNGEE. This CDR3 comprises 10 residues. The CDR3 sequence is CASPPYEQYF. For the CDR3, the DNA is TGTGCCAGCCCCCCCTACGAGCAGTACTTC.

A remark on this clonotype: It is likely a read error, because the conserved phenylalanine at the end of the CDR3 is missing. Because the CDR3's place on the DNA is in doubt, the DNA is left out and the CDR3 is given as listed by TCRdb. The chain couples TRBV9 to TRBJ1-4; the table calls TRBD1, which could not be checked here. The CDR3 adds up to 12 amino acids, both ends counted. Germline-derived CDR1 and CDR2 are SGDLS and YYNGEE. This chain's CDR3 is CASSVDGERGQA.

The chain carries TRBV25-1 and TRBJ1-4, with 8 bases matching TRBD1. After removal of 8 bases from V and 6 bases from J, the junction contained 8 bases not matched to a gene. CDR3 length: 14 amino acids. Germline CDR1 is MGHDK and CDR2 is SYGVNS. The CDR3 DNA reads as TGTGCCAGCTCACCGGACAGGGCCCATGAAAAACTGTTTTTT. Translating it yields CASSPDRAHEKLFF.

This clonotype was detected only a few times. The chain couples TRBV7-9 to TRBJ2-2, with D tentatively TRBD1 (5 bases). Germline V lookup: CDR1 SEHNR, CDR2 FQNEAQ (reference sequence). Trimming stripped 5 bases from V and 5 bases from J, with 12 bases between. The CDR3 contains 14 residues. For the CDR3, the DNA is TGTGCCAGCAGCCCCCGACAGAGGACCGGGGAGCTGTTTTTT. Its protein is CASSPRQRTGELFF.

The chain has TRBV7-9 and TRBJ1-2; D unresolved. The germline V and J ends were trimmed by 0 bases and 13 bases, with 12 bases remaining between them. CDR1 is SEHNR, CDR2 FQNEAQ, per germline (reference sequence). This CDR3 contains 12 residues. The CDR3 coding sequence is TGTGCCAGCAGCTTAGCAGGTTGGAGCCCCACCTTC. It yields the protein CASSLAGWSPTF.

The J gene is TRBJ1-1, the V gene TRBV6-6; D call uncertain. This CDR3 is built from 14 residues. Germline V gene lookup returns CDR1 MNHNY and CDR2 SVGAGI (reference sequence). Trimming removed 4 bases from V and 5 bases from J, with 14 bases in between. The CDR3 DNA reads as TGTGCCAGCAGTTCCTCCCCGGCGAGGACTGAAGCTTTCTTT. Protein sequence: CASSSSPARTEAFF.

The chain employs TRBV29-1 and TRBJ2-7, with D perhaps being TRBD1 or TRBD2 (5 bases each). Trimming pared 6 bases from V and 4 bases from J, leaving 16 bases between. The CDR3 loop spans 13 amino acids. Per the germline V gene, CDR1 is SQVTM and CDR2 is ANQGSEA. The CDR3 loop reads CSVRDRDSYEQYF. The DNA for the CDR3 is TGCAGCGTAAGGGACCGCGATTCATACGAGCAGTACTTC.

V and J are TRBV11-2 and TRBJ2-5; 9 bases map to TRBD1. V shed 7 bases and J 4 bases; nucleotides not matched to a gene: 10. CDR1 and CDR2 from the germline V gene are SGHAT and FQNNGV. There are 15 residues in the CDR3. CDR3 in DNA: TGTGCCAGCAACCCACAGGGGGCCTTCGGAGAGACCCAGTACTTC. It translates to CASNPQGAFGETQYF.

In its sample, this clonotype was seen many times. The rearrangement uses TRBV10-2 and TRBJ1-6; D is undetermined. V lost 9 bases, J lost 14 bases, and 26 bases lay in between. Germline V lookup: CDR1 WSHSY, CDR2 SAAADI. The CDR3 is 15 residues long. CDR3 sequence reads: CARIWVRHPGKSLHF. The CDR3 DNA reads TGCGCCAGGATTTGGGTGAGGCATCCTGGAAAATCCCTCCACTTT.

The chain couples TRBV29-1 to TRBJ2-6; 7 bases match TRBD1. This CDR3 has 14 residues. Germline V gene lookup returns CDR1 SQVTM and CDR2 ANQGSEA. Trimming at V came to 7 bases and at J to 3 bases, leaving 6 bases not matched to a gene. CDR3 residues: CSGLGQVGANVLTF. The CDR3 DNA reads TGCAGCGGCCTAGGACAGGTTGGGGCCAACGTCCTGACTTTC.

Note on this clonotype: One junction end does not reproduce the germline sequence, and a read error may be involved. The chain employs TRBV19 and TRBJ1-5, with D hard to call. The CDR3 runs 14 residues. Germline CDR1 LNHDA, CDR2 SQIVND (reference sequence). CDR3 coding DNA: TGTACCAGTAGTGTTGGACCGGGTAATCAGCCCCAGCATTTT. Its translation: CTSSVGPGNQPQHF. The full variable domain, completed using reference TRBV19 and TRBJ1-5, is DGGITQSPKYLFRKEGQNVTLSCEQNLNHDAMYWYRQDPGQGLRLIYYSQIVNDFQKGDIAEGYSVSREKKESFPLTVTSAQKNPTAFYLCTSSVGPGNQPQHFGDGTRLSIL.

The CDR3 reads CAIGRGSLVYEQYF. CDR3 DNA sequence: TGTGCCATCGGGCGGGGGAGCCTCGTCTACGAGCAGTACTTC. V and J are TRBV7-9 and TRBJ2-7; TRBD2 aligns across 7 bases. The germline V gene encodes CDR1 SEHNR and CDR2 FQNEAQ (reference sequence). The CDR3 loop spans 14 amino acids. J gave up 3 bases and V 10 bases, and 12 bases lay outside the gene matches.

This clonotype was detected only once. The chain carries TRBV10-3 and TRBJ1-1, with a tentative D call TRBD1 (5 bases). The CDR3 extends over 14 amino acids. Trimming removed 6 bases at V and 4 bases at J, with 15 bases between. Germline CDR1 is ENHRY and CDR2 is SYGVKD. The CDR3 region has the DNA TGTGCCATCAGGGCAGGGTCTGGGGGCACTGAAGCTTTCTTT. This sequence encodes CAIRAGSGGTEAFF.

In this sample, this clonotype turned up many times. CDR3 sequence reads: CATSDTGTSGETQYF. In DNA form, the CDR3 reads TGTGCCACCAGTGATACCGGGACTAGCGGCGAGACCCAGTACTTC. The V gene is TRBV24-1, the J gene TRBJ2-5; 11 nucleotides line up with TRBD2. Trimming removed 3 bases from V and 5 bases from J; junction bases left unmatched: 4. The CDR3 loop spans 15 amino acids. Germline V gene data show CDR1 as KGHDR and CDR2 as SFDVKD.

The rearrangement joins TRBV20-1 to TRBJ2-7; tentatively, D is TRBD2 (5 bases). Germline CDR1 and CDR2: DFQATT and SNEGSKA (reference sequence). Trimming removed 5 bases from V and 2 bases from J, with 16 bases in between. The CDR3 totals 14 residues. CDR3 coding DNA: TGCAGTGCTCAACACCGGGATTCACCCTACGAGCAGTACTTC. It yields the protein CSAQHRDSPYEQYF.

This clonotype occurred a few times. A junction end diverges from the germline sequence, so it may reflect a read error. The chain couples TRBV11-2 to TRBJ2-7; 10 positions match TRBD1. The germline V gene encodes CDR1 SGHAT and CDR2 FQNNGV. The CDR3 extends over 16 amino acids. The CDR3 nucleotides read TGCGCCAGCAGCCGCTCCTTGACAGGGGGCCTGTACGAGCAGTACTTC. Translating gives CASSRSLTGGLYEQYF.

The chain joins TRBV7-9 to TRBJ1-4, with 9 bases identical to TRBD1. The trim removed 2 bases at V and 7 bases at J, leaving 11 bases unmatched. Germline V gives CDR1 SEHNR, CDR2 FQNEAQ (reference sequence). The CDR3 covers 17 residues. CDR3 sequence: CASSLLVMGQGREKLFF. Here the CDR3 DNA reads TGTGCCAGCAGCTTATTGGTCATGGGACAGGGACGTGAAAAACTGTTTTTT.

In the case of this clonotype: The CDR3 ends on some other residue instead of the conserved phenylalanine or tryptophan, so this is likely a read error. This sequence joins TRBV7-3 and TRBJ1-4; TRBD1 is a possible D gene (5 bases). Germline CDR1 reads SGHTA; CDR2 reads FQGTGA. Deletions cut 6 bases from V and 4 bases from J, with 9 bases between. CDR3 length: 13 amino acids. The CDR3 bases are TGTGCCAGCAGGGGGACGGTTAATGAAAAACTGTTTTAT. Translating it yields CASRGTVNEKLFY.